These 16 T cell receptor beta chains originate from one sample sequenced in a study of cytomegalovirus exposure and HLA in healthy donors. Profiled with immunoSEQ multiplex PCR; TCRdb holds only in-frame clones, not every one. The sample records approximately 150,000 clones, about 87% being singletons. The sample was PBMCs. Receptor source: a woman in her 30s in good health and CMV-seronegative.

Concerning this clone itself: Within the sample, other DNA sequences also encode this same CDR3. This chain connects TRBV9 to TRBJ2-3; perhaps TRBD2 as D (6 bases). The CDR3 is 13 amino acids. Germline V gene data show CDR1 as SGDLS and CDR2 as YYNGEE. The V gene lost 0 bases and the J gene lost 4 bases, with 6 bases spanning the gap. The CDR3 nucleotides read TGTGCCAGCAGCGTAGCGGGGGCAGATACGCAGTATTTT. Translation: CASSVAGADTQYF.

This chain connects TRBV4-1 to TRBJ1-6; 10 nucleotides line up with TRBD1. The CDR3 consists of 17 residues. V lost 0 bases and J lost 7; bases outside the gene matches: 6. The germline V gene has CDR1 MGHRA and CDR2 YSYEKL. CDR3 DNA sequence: TGCGCCAGCAGCCAAGACTGGGACAGGGGAGGCAATTCACCCCTCCACTTT. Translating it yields CASSQDWDRGGNSPLHF.

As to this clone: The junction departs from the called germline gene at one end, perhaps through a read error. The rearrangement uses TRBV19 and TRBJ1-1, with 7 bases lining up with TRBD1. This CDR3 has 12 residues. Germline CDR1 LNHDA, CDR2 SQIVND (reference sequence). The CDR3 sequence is CASSNSGTVESF. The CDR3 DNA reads TGTGCCAGTAGTAATTCCGGGACAGTGGAGTCCTTT.

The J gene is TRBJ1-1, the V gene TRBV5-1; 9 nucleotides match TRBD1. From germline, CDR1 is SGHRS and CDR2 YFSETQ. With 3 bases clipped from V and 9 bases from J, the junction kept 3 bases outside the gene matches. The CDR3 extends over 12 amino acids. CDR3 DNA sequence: TGCGCCAGCAGCTCACAGGGGGCCCAAGCTTTCTTT. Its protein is CASSSQGAQAFF.

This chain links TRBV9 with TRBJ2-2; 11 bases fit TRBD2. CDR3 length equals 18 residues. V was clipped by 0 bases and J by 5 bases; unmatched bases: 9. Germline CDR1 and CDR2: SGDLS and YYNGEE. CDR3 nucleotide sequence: TGTGCCAGCAGCGTAGGCATGGGGCTAGCGGGGGGTACCGGGGAGCTGTTTTTT. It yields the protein CASSVGMGLAGGTGELFF.

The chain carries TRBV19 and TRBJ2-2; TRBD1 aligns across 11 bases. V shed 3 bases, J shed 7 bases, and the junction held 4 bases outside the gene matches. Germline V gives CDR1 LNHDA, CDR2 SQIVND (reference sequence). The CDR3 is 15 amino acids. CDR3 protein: CASSIGDRGFGELFF. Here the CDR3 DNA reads TGTGCCAGTAGTATCGGGGACAGGGGGTTCGGGGAGCTGTTTTTT.

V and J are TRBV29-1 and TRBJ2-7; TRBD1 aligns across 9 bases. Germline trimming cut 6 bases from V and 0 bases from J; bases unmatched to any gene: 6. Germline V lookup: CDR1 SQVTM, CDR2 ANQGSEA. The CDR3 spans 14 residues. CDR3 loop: CSVADRGSSYEQYF. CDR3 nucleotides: TGCAGCGTAGCTGACAGGGGGAGCTCCTACGAGCAGTACTTC.

The CDR3 nucleotides are TGTGCCTGGGTTCCCCTGGCGGCTAGCGGGGTATCCTACGAGCAGTACTTC. Its protein is CAWVPLAASGVSYEQYF. This chain links TRBV30 with TRBJ2-7; TRBD2 matches 9 bases. The germline V gene has CDR1 GTSNPN and CDR2 SVGIG (reference sequence). This CDR3 contains 17 residues. Losses at the gene ends were 5 bases for V and 1 base for J; bases not matched to a gene: 15. The entire variable domain, with the rest obtained from reference TRBV30 and TRBJ2-7, is as follows: SQTIHQWPATLVQPVGSPLSLECTVEGTSNPNLYWYRQAAGRGLQLLFYSVGIGQISSEVPQNLSASRPQDRQFILSSKKLLLSDSGFYLCAWVPLAASGVSYEQYFGPGTRLTVT.

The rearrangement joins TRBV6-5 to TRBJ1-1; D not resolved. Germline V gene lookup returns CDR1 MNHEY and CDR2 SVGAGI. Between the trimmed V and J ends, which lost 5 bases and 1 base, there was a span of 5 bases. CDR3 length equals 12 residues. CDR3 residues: CASSPGNTEAFF. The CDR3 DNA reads TGTGCCAGCAGTCCAGGGAACACTGAAGCTTTCTTT.

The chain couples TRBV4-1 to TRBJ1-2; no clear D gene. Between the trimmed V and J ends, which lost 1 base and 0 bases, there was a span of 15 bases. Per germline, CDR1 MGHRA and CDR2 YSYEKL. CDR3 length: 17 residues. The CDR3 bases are TGCGCCAGCAGCCAAGGCCACGAGTCTAAACCTAACTATGGCTACACCTTC. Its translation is CASSQGHESKPNYGYTF.

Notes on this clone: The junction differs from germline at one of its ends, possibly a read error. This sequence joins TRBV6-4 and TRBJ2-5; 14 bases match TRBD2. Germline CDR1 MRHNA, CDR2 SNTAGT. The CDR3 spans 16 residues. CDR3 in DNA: TGTGCCAGCAGCGACTCGACTAGCGGGGGGGCAGAGACCCAGTACTTC. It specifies CASSDSTSGGAETQYF.

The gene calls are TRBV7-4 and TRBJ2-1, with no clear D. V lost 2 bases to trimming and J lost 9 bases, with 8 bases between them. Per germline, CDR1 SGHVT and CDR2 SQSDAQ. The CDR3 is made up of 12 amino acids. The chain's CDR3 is CASSLLVSEQFF. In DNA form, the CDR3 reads TGTGCCAGCAGCTTACTAGTTAGTGAGCAGTTCTTC.

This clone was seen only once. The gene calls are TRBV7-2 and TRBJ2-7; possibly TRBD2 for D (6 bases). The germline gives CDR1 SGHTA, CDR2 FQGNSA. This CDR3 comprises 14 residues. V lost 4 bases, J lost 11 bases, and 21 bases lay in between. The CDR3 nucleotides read TGTGCCAGCAGCTCGCGGGGCTTAGGGAACGTGGAGTACTTC. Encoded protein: CASSSRGLGNVEYF.

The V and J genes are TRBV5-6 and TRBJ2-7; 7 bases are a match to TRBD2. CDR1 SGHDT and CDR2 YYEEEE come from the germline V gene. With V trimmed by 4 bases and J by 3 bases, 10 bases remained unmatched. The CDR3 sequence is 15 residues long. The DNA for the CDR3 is TGTGCCAGCAGCCCGACCGGGACTACCAACTACGAGCAGTACTTC. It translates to CASSPTGTTNYEQYF.

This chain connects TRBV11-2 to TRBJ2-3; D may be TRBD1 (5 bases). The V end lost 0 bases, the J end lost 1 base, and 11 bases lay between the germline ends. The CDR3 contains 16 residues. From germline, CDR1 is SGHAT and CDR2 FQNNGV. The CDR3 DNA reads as TGTGCCAGCAGCTTAGACGTAGAAGGGGGCACAGATACGCAGTATTTT. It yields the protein CASSLDVEGGTDTQYF.

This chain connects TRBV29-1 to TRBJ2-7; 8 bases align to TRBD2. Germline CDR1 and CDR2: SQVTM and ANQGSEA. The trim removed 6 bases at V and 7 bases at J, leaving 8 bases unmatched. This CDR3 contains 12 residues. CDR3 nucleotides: TGCAGCGTCGTGGGCGGGGGGCGAGAGCAGTACTTC. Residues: CSVVGGGREQYF.